The 21 T cell receptor beta chains in this list originate from one sample, sequenced in a study of blood T cell repertoires in COVID-19. Data came from immunoSEQ multiplex PCR; TCRdb stores just in-frame clones and leaves some out. The sample lists some 120,000 clones; about 84% were seen once. Sequencing input: peripheral blood. Receptors were obtained from a human donor in a cohort sampled during active COVID-19.

This chain connects TRBV24-1 to TRBJ1-5; no clear D. The V and J ends lost 4 bases and 9 bases respectively, with 12 bases between them. The CDR3 sequence is 13 residues long. Germline V CDR1 and CDR2: KGHDR, SFDVKD. CDR3 sequence reads: CATSEYLGGPQHF. The CDR3 region has the DNA TGTGCCACCAGTGAGTACCTAGGAGGGCCCCAGCATTTT.

The chain links TRBV5-1 to TRBJ2-7; 8 bases are shared with TRBD1. Germline values: CDR1 SGHRS, CDR2 YFSETQ. There are 16 residues in the CDR3. The trim removed 3 bases at V and 1 base at J, leaving 9 bases unmatched. DNA of the CDR3: TGCGCCAGCAGCTCTTCCGGGACAGGTGGTTCCTACGAGCAGTACTTC. It specifies CASSSSGTGGSYEQYF.

This sequence joins TRBV29-1 and TRBJ2-6; D gene ambiguous. CDR3 length: 14 residues. The germline V gene encodes CDR1 SQVTM and CDR2 ANQGSEA. V lost 3 bases to trimming and J lost 0 bases, with 6 bases between them. The CDR3 loop reads CSVDAPSGANVLTF. The CDR3 coding sequence is TGCAGCGTTGATGCGCCCTCTGGGGCCAACGTCCTGACTTTC.

The chain is built from TRBV11-3 and TRBJ2-1, with TRBD2 identical over 13 bases. Germline CDR1 is SGHNT and CDR2 is YENEEA. J gave up 5 bases and V 1 base, and 2 bases lay outside the gene matches. The CDR3 totals 16 residues. The CDR3, as DNA: TGTGCCAGCAGCTTAGGGGGACTAGCGGGAAACAATGAGCAGTTCTTC. Translation: CASSLGGLAGNNEQFF.

This clone occurred a few times. The chain employs TRBV10-1 and TRBJ2-2; TRBD1 might be the D (6 bases). Trimming removed 11 bases from V and 6 bases from J, with 28 bases in between. The germline V gene has CDR1 WNHNN and CDR2 SYGVQD (reference sequence). This CDR3 has 17 amino acids. The CDR3 sequence is CARPTGPTEWYSGELFF. CDR3 nucleotides: TGCGCCCGACCGACAGGTCCTACCGAGTGGTACTCCGGGGAGCTGTTTTTT.

The V call is TRBV7-8, the J call TRBJ2-1; 10 bases are a match to TRBD1. The CDR3 spans 16 residues. Germline CDR1 reads SGHVS; CDR2 reads FQNEAQ. J gave up 5 bases and V 6 bases, and 10 bases lay outside the gene matches. This chain's CDR3 is CASSFHGGTGDNEQFF. The CDR3 bases are TGTGCCAGCAGTTTTCACGGGGGGACAGGGGACAATGAGCAGTTCTTC.

The sample holds a few counts of this clone. V usage is TRBV11-2 and J usage is TRBJ1-2; D remains ambiguous. Germline CDR1 reads SGHAT; CDR2 reads FQNNGV. V lost 5 bases, J lost 3 bases, and 13 bases lay in between. This CDR3 spans 14 amino acids. The CDR3 DNA is TGTGCCAGCAGCATGGCAGGCATCTACTATGGCTACACCTTC. It encodes CASSMAGIYYGYTF.

This clone was observed a few times. The V and J genes are TRBV13 and TRBJ2-2; D unresolved. V lost 2 bases to trimming and J lost 6 bases, with 4 bases between them. This CDR3 has 12 amino acids. Looked up from germline, CDR1 is PRHDT and CDR2 is FYEKMQ (reference sequence). CDR3 sequence reads: CASSLFSGELFF. The CDR3 nucleotides read TGTGCCAGCAGCTTATTCTCCGGGGAGCTGTTTTTT.

The rearrangement joins TRBV12-5 to TRBJ2-2; D is perhaps TRBD1 (7 bases). The CDR3 contains 17 residues. Germline V gene data show CDR1 as LGHNT and CDR2 as FRNRAP. V lost 1 base and J 3 bases, leaving 15 bases between the germline ends. CDR3 region: CASGLERGTAHTGELFF. DNA for the CDR3: TGTGCTAGTGGTTTGGAACGGGGGACAGCACACACCGGGGAGCTGTTTTTT.

In this sample, this clone turned up once. The V call is TRBV7-2, the J call TRBJ2-3, with D perhaps matching TRBD2 (6 bases). CDR3 length: 17 residues. In germline, CDR1 is SGHTA, CDR2 FQGNSA. Trimming cost V 2 bases and J 6 bases, with 21 bases left between them. CDR3 region: CASSLSPGLPWWDTQYF. Written as DNA, the CDR3 is TGTGCCAGCAGCTTATCACCGGGACTCCCGTGGTGGGATACGCAGTATTTT.

The chain employs TRBV4-1 and TRBJ1-3; 7 positions agree with TRBD1. Germline V gene data show CDR1 as MGHRA and CDR2 as YSYEKL. Losses at the gene ends were 2 bases for V and 4 bases for J; bases not matched to a gene: 5. The CDR3 totals 15 residues. CDR3 sequence reads: CASSQLGGLGNTIYF. CDR3 in DNA: TGCGCCAGCAGCCAACTAGGGGGCTTGGGAAACACCATATATTTT.

This CDR3 is CAWSQETGGARNEKLFF. For the CDR3, the DNA is TGTGCCTGGAGCCAAGAGACAGGGGGCGCGAGGAATGAAAAACTGTTTTTT. The rearrangement links TRBV30 to TRBJ1-4; 10 positions agree with TRBD1. Germline CDR1 and CDR2: GTSNPN and SVGIG (reference sequence). V dropped 3 bases and J dropped 5; count of bases not matched to a gene: 12. This CDR3 is 17 amino acids long.

The chain couples TRBV7-3 to TRBJ1-1; D remains ambiguous. CDR1 is SGHTA, CDR2 FQGTGA, per germline. CDR3 length: 11 amino acids. V was clipped by 4 bases and J by 7 bases, with 7 bases between them. CDR3 sequence: CASSYRGEAFF. The CDR3 nucleotides read TGTGCCAGCAGCTACCGGGGTGAAGCTTTCTTT.

The chain combines TRBV7-9 with TRBJ1-3; D is possibly TRBD1 (5 bases). Germline assignment: CDR1 SEHNR and CDR2 FQNEAQ (reference sequence). The length of the CDR3 is 16 residues. The V and J ends lost 6 bases and 0 bases respectively, with 15 bases between them. For the CDR3, the DNA is TGTGCCAGCAGTCCTCTGCAGGGCCCCTCTGGAAACACCATATATTTT. Translation: CASSPLQGPSGNTIYF. The full variable domain, completed using reference TRBV7-9 and TRBJ1-3, is DTGVSQNPRHKITKRGQNVTFRCDPISEHNRLYWYRQTLGQGPEFLTYFQNEAQLEKSRLLSDRFSAERPKGSFSTLEIQRTEQGDSAMYLCASSPLQGPSGNTIYFGEGSWLTVV.

This clone came up a few times. This rearrangement joins TRBV6-5 to TRBJ1-1, with D unresolved. The V gene lost 6 bases and the J gene lost 0 bases, with 14 bases spanning the gap. From germline, CDR1 is MNHEY and CDR2 SVGAGI. This CDR3 has 15 amino acids. CDR3 coding DNA: TGTGCCAGCAGCAGGCCCAGCCGTCTGAACACTGAAGCTTTCTTT. It encodes CASSRPSRLNTEAFF.

The V gene is TRBV11-2, the J gene TRBJ2-1, with D unclear. Trimming pared 2 bases from V and 2 bases from J, leaving 13 bases between. Germline lookup yields CDR1 SGHAT and CDR2 FQNNGV. The CDR3 extends over 16 amino acids. CDR3 sequence reads: CASSLRLAEPYNEQFF. DNA of the CDR3: TGTGCCAGCAGCTTACGGTTAGCAGAGCCCTACAATGAGCAGTTCTTC.

The chain couples TRBV4-1 to TRBJ2-2, with 10 positions matching TRBD2. From germline, CDR1 is MGHRA and CDR2 YSYEKL. The CDR3 has 17 amino acids. V trimming: 0 bases; J trimming: 6 bases; junction bases outside the gene matches: 7. The CDR3 nucleotides read TGCGCCAGCAGCCAAGATCCGCTAGCGGGAGTCTCCGGGGAGCTGTTTTTT. It encodes CASSQDPLAGVSGELFF.

The rearrangement links TRBV11-2 to TRBJ2-3, with no clear D. From germline, CDR1 is SGHAT and CDR2 FQNNGV. This CDR3 spans 13 amino acids. V lost 0 bases and J lost 6, with 7 bases in between. The CDR3 protein is CASSLDLRDTQYF. The CDR3 nucleotides read TGTGCCAGCAGCTTAGACCTCCGGGATACGCAGTATTTT.

J is TRBJ1-5 and V is TRBV18; a weak D match, TRBD1 (6 bases). Germline V gives CDR1 KGHSH, CDR2 LQKENI. V was trimmed by 3 bases and J by 3 bases, leaving 12 bases between them. The CDR3 consists of 15 residues. Here the CDR3 DNA reads TGTGCCAGCTCACCTTCCCGGGACACCAATCAGCCCCAGCATTTT. Protein product: CASSPSRDTNQPQHF.

This sequence joins TRBV5-1 and TRBJ1-1; a possible D gene is TRBD1 (5 bases). V was pared by 3 bases and J by 5 bases, with 17 bases between. Germline V gives CDR1 SGHRS, CDR2 YFSETQ. This CDR3 region has 15 residues. CDR3 region: CASSSDPHRLTEAFF. CDR3 nucleotides: TGCGCCAGCAGCTCAGACCCCCACAGGCTTACTGAAGCTTTCTTT.

This clone has only a few counts. The chain combines TRBV18 with TRBJ1-5; D call uncertain. Germline V CDR1 and CDR2: KGHSH, LQKENI. This CDR3 contains 16 residues. Trimming took off 3 bases at V and 3 bases at J, with 15 bases between the two ends. The CDR3 loop is CASSPNMASDNQPQHF. CDR3 in DNA: TGTGCCAGCTCACCCAACATGGCCTCAGACAATCAGCCCCAGCATTTT.